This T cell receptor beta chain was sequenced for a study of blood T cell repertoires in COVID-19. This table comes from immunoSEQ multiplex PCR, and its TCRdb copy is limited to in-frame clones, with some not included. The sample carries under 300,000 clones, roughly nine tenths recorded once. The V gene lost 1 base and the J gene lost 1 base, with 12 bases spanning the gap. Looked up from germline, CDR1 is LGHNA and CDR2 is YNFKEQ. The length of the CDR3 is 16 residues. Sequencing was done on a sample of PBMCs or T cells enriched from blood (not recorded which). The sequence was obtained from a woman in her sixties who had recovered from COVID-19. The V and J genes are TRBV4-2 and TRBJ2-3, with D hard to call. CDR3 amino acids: CASSQVAIEGTDTQYF. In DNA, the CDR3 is TGTGCCAGCAGCCAAGTAGCTATAGAGGGCACAGATACGCAGTATTTT.